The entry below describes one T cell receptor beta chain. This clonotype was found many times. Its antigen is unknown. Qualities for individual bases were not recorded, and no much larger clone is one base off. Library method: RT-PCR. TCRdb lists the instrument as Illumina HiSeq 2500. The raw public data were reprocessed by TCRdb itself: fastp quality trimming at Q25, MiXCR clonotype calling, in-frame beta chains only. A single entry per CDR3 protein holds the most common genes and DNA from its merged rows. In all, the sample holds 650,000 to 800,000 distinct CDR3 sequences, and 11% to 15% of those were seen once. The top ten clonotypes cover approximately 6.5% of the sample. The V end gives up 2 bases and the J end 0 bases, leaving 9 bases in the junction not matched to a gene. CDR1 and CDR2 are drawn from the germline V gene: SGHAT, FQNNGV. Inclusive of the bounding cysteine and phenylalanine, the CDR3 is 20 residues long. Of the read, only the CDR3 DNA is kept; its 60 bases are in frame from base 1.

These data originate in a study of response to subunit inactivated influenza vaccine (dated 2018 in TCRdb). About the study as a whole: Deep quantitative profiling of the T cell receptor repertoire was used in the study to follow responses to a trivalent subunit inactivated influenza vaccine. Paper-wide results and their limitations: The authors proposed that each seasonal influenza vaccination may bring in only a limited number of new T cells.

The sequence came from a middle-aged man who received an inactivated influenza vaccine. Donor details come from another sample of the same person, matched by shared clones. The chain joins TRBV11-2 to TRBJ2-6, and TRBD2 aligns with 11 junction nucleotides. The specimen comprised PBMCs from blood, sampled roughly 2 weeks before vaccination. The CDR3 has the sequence CASSLRGLAGGSSGANVLTF. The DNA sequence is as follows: TGTGCCAGCAGCTTAAGAGGTCTAGCGGGGGGCTCCTCTGGGGCCAACGTCCTGACTTTC. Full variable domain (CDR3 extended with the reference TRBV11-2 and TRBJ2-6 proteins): EAGVAQSPRYKIIEKRQSVAFWCNPISGHATLYWYQQILGQGPKLLIQFQNNGVVDDSQLPKDRFSAERLKGVDSTLKIQPAKLEDSAVYLCASSLRGLAGGSSGANVLTFGAGSRLTVL.